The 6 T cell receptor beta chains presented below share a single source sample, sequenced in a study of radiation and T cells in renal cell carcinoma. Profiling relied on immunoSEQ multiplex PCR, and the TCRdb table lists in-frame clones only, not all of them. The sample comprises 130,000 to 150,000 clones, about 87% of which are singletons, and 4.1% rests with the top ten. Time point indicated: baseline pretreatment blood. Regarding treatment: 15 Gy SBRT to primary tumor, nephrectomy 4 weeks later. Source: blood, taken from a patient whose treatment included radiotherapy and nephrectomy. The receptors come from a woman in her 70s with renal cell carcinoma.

CDR3 region: CARSFGQLNQPQHF. The CDR3 DNA follows: TGTGCCAGAAGCTTTGGGCAGCTAAATCAGCCCCAGCATTTT. The rearrangement joins TRBV5-3 to TRBJ1-5; D uncertain. TRBV5-3 is an ORF, with its function uncertain. This CDR3 comprises 14 residues. V dropped 2 bases and J dropped 4 bases, with 10 bases sitting between them.

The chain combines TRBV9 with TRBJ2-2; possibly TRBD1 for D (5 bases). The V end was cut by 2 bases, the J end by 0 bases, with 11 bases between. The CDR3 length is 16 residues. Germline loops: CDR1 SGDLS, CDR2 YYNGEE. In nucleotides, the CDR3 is TGTGCCAGCAGCGTGCCGAAGACAGCGAACACCGGGGAGCTGTTTTTT. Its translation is CASSVPKTANTGELFF.

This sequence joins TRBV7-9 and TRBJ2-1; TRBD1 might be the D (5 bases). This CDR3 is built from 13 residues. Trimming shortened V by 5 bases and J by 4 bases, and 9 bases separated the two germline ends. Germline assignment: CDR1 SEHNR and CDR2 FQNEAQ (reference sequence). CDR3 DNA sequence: TGTGCCAGCAGCCCTCGACAGTACAATGAGCAGTTCTTC. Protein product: CASSPRQYNEQFF.

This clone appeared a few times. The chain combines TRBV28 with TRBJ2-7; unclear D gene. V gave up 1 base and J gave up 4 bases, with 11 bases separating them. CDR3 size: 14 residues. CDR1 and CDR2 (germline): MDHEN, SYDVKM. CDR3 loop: CASSLLAAPYEQYF. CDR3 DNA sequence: TGTGCCAGCAGTTTATTGGCGGCCCCATACGAGCAGTACTTC.

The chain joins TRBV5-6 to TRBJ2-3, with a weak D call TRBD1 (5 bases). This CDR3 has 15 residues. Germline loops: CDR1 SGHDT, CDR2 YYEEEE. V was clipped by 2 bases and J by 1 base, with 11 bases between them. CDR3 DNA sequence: TGTGCCAGCAGCTTTAAGGGGTTCGGCACAGATACGCAGTATTTT. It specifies CASSFKGFGTDTQYF. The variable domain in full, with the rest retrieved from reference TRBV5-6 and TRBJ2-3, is DAGVTQSPTHLIKTRGQQVTLRCSPKSGHDTVSWYQQALGQGPQFIFQYYEEEERQRGNFPDRFSGHQFPNYSSELNVNALLLGDSALYLCASSFKGFGTDTQYFGPGTRLTVL.

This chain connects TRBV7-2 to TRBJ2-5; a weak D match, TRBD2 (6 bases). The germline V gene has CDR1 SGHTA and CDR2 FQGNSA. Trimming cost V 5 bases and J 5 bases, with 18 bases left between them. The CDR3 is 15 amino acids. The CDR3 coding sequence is TGTGCCAGCAGCCTAGAGTTTGGAGGGGTCGAGACCCAGTACTTC. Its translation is CASSLEFGGVETQYF.